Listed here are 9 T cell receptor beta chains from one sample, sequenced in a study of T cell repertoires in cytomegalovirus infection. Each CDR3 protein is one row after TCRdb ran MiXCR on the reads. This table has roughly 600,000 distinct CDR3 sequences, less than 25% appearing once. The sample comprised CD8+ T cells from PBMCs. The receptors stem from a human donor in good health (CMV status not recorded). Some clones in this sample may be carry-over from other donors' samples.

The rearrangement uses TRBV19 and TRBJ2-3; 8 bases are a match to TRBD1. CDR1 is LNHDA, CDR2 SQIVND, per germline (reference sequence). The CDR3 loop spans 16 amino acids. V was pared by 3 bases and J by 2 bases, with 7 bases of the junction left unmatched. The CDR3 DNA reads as TGTGCCAGTAGTATCGGACAGGGACGTTCCACAGATACGCAGTATTTT. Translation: CASSIGQGRSTDTQYF. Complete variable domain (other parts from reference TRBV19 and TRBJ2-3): DGGITQSPKYLFRKEGQNVTLSCEQNLNHDAMYWYRQDPGQGLRLIYYSQIVNDFQKGDIAEGYSVSREKKESFPLTVTSAQKNPTAFYLCASSIGQGRSTDTQYFGPGTRLTVL.

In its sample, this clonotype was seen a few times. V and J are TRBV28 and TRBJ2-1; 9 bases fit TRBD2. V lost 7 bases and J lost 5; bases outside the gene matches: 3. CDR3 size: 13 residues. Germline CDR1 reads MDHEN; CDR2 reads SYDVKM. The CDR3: CASTASGDNEQFF. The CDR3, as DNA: TGTGCCAGCACGGCTAGCGGGGACAATGAGCAGTTCTTC.

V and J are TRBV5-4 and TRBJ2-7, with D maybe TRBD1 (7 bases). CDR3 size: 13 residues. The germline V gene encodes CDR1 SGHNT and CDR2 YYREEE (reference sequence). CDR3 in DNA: TGTGCTACCACGACCGGCAGGGGGGACGAGCAGTACTTC. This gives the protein CATTTGRGDEQYF.

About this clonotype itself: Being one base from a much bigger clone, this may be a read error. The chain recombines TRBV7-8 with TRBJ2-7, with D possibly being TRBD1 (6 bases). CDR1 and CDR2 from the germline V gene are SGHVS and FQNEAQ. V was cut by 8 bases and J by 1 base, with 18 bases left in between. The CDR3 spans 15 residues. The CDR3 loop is CASGTSGAYSYEQYF. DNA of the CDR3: TGTGCCAGCGGCACCTCAGGGGCCTATTCCTACGAGCAGTACTTC.

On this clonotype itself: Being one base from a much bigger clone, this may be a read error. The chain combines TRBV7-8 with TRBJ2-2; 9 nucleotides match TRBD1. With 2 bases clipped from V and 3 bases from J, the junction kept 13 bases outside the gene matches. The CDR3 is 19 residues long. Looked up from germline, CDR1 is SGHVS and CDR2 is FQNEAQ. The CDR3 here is CASSLQSIRTGAYTGELFF. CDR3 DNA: TGTGCCAGCAGCTTACAGTCCATTAGGACAGGGGCGTACACCGGGGAGCTGTTTTTT.

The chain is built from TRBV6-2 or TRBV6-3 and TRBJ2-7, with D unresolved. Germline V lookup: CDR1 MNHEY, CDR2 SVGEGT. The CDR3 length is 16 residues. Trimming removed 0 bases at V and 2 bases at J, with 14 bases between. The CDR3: CASSYSPGSPTYEQYV. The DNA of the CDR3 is TGTGCCAGCAGTTACTCGCCCGGATCCCCAACCTACGAGCAGTACGTC.

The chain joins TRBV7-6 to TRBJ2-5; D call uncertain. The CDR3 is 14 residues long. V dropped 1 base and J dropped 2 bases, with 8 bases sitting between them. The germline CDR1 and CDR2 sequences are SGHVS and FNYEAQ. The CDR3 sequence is CASSLVRNQETQYF. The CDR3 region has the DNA TGTGCCAGCAGCTTAGTCAGGAATCAAGAGACCCAGTACTTC.

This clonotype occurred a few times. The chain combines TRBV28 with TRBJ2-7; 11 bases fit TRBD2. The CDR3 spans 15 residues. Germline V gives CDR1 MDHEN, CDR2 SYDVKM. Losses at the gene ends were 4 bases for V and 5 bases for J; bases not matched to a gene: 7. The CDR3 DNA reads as TGTGCCAGCAGTTCCGTAGCGGGGGGGCCAAACGAGCAGTACGTC. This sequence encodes CASSSVAGGPNEQYV.

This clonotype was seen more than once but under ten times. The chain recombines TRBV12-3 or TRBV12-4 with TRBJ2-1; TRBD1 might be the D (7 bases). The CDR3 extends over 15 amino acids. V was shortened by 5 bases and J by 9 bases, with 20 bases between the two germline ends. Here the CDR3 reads CASSPWSNQGGEQFF. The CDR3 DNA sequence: TGTGCCAGCAGTCCATGGTCCAATCAGGGGGGTGAGCAGTTCTTC.